This T cell receptor (beta chain) was sequenced in a study of T cell responses to AZD1222 COVID-19 vaccine. Whole-study findings and limits: The reported proportion of spike-specific TCRs targeting unmutated variant regions was nearly half. Spike-specific TCR depth and breadth grew after two AZD1222 doses.

This table comes from immunoSEQ multiplex PCR, and its TCRdb copy is limited to in-frame clones, with some not included. The sample shows 65,000 to 75,000 clones, approximately 80% of them seen only once. Remarks on this clone: The antigen is undetermined.

The material was peripheral blood, obtained on day 0 of AZD1222 vaccination. The receptor was isolated from an adult in good health.

The CDR3 loop is CASSTPRGSGDNEQFF. CDR3 bases: TGTGCCAGCAGCACTCCCCGGGGTAGCGGCGACAATGAGCAGTTCTTC. This chain connects TRBV7-3 to TRBJ2-1, with D possibly matching TRBD2 (6 bases). Per germline, CDR1 SGHTA and CDR2 FQGTGA. CDR3 length: 16 amino acids. The V and J ends lost 5 bases and 5 bases respectively, with 19 bases between them.